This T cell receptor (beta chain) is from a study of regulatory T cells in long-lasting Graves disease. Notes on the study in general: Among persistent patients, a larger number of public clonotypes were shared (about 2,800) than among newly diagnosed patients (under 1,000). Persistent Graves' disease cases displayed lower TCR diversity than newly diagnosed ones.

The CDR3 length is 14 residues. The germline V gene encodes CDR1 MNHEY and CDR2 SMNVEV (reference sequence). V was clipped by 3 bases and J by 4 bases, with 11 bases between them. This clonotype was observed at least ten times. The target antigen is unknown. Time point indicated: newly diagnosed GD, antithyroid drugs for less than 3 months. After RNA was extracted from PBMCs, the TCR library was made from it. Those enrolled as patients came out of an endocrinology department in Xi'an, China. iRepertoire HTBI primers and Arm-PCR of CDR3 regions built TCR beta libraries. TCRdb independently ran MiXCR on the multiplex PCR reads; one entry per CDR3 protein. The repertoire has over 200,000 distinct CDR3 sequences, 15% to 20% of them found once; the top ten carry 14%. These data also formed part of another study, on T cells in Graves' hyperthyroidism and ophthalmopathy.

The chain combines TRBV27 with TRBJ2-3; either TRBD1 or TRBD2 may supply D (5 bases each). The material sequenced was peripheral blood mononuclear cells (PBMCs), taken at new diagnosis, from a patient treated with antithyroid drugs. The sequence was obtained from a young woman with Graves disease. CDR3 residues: CASSFEGPADTQYF. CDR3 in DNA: TGTGCCAGCAGTTTCGAGGGACCAGCAGATACGCAGTATTTT.